The present T cell receptor beta chain was sequenced within a study of OX40 agonist ivuxolimab in advanced cancers. As regards this clone: Its antigen is unidentified.

Study results and limitations: Some patients who did not respond also had low normalized T-cell clonal expansion.

Sequenced by immunoSEQ multiplex PCR; TCRdb stores in-frame clones only, minus some. The profile shows approximately 50,000 clones, 70% to 90% of them singletons. This sequence originates from an adult with an advanced solid tumor such as melanoma, head and neck, liver or kidney cancer. This material consisted of CD4+ or CD8+ T cells sorted from blood, taken in a trial of the OX40 agonist ivuxolimab.

This CDR3 is CAWSVGGGGKNIQYF. The CDR3, as DNA: TGTGCCTGGAGTGTGGGAGGGGGTGGAAAAAACATTCAGTACTTC. The V call is TRBV30, the J call TRBJ2-4; maybe TRBD2 (7 bases). Germline CDR1 GTSNPN, CDR2 SVGIG (reference sequence). The V gene lost 0 bases and the J gene lost 4 bases, with 13 bases spanning the gap. The CDR3 runs 15 residues.